Sequencing of this T cell receptor (beta chain) was carried out in a study of T cell responses to AZD1222 COVID-19 vaccine (dated by TCRdb to the early 2020s). Turning to the overall study: TCR sequencing covered roughly 230 trial participants: 207 given two doses of AZD1222 and approximately 25 given two doses of MenACWY control vaccine. Trial participants were enrolled by age into subgroups of 18-55, 56-69 and 70-plus years, and around 150, 29 and 61 TCR-sequenced participants, respectively, were included in these subgroups. What the study reported, not specific to this receptor: The 56-69-year group was small, and its depth increase did not reach significance, likely because of low power. The whole spike protein was spanned by vaccine-associated CD4 TCRs, and dominant responses were seen in regions 160-218 and 743-854. Because no day 14 peak-response samples were available, repertoires were characterized only after the peak T cell response. After two AZD1222 doses, both the breadth and the depth of spike-specific TCRs were significantly higher than at day 0 and than in MenACWY recipients. Epitopes outside the regions mutated in the B.1.351 and B.1.1.7 variants were reportedly recognized by nearly half of the unique spike-specific TCRs. Most participants were white British and females outnumbered males, and the authors suggested that clonal diversity may have been underestimated. Conclusions about previously exposed vaccinees were limited because only 6 or 7 AZD1222 recipients were SARS-CoV-2 seropositive at baseline.

The CDR3 regions of human TCRbeta chains were subjected to immunosequencing. The paper's processing steps were these. Repertoire TCRs were checked for matches against a reference library of SARS-CoV-2-specific TCRs that had been generated using the MIRA antigen-specificity platform. Breadth was defined as the fraction of unique TCRs that were SARS-CoV-2-associated. Depth was defined as the fraction of total T cells that were SARS-CoV-2-associated. Each spike-specific TCR was assigned to its reactive spike region and to a CD4 or CD8 class using the MIRA data. Log10-transformed breadth and depth values were compared by one-way ANOVA with Sidak's multiple comparisons tests. The source is immuneACCESS, and TCRdb retained only in-frame sequences with V and J called. Part of the clones is not carried over; for the studies checked, unresolved V genes explain less than half of this, and the remainder is unexplained. The V and J calls and clone size are taken from that table; D and trimming were inferred from the DNA. Here the sample has some 150,000 clones; 75% to 85% occur a single time. The ten largest account for over 4% of the sample.

The time point label here, explained by the study, means: baseline before first vaccination. The sample's treatment or condition label, in plain terms: meningococcal conjugate vaccine given as trial control. Vaccinee samples were obtained from the UK trials COV001 and COV002, which included a single-blind randomized controlled phase 2/3 trial of AZD1222 (ChAdOx1 nCoV-19) in healthy adults. Trial participant PBMC samples were collected at day 0 and day 28 after the second dose for TCRbeta chain sequencing. Concerning this clone itself: Its antigen is currently not known. One base away there is no much larger clone; base qualities are not given.

Per the germline V gene, MNHEY is the CDR1 and SVGAGI is the CDR2. The germline V and J ends show losses of 2 bases and 5 bases respectively, and no gene match explains 5 bases of the junction. Including the terminal cysteine and phenylalanine, the CDR3 comprises 16 residues. Solely the CDR3 DNA is kept, with 48 bases framed from the first base. The clonotype was recovered from an adult in good health. This sample comprised peripheral blood, obtained on day 0 of MenACWY control vaccination. The sequence joins TRBV6-5 to TRBJ2-2; 10 of the junction bases match TRBD1. The CDR3 protein is CASSYGTGDGTGELFF. In nucleotide form, the sequence is TGTGCCAGCAGTTACGGGACAGGGGATGGAACCGGGGAGCTGTTTTTT.